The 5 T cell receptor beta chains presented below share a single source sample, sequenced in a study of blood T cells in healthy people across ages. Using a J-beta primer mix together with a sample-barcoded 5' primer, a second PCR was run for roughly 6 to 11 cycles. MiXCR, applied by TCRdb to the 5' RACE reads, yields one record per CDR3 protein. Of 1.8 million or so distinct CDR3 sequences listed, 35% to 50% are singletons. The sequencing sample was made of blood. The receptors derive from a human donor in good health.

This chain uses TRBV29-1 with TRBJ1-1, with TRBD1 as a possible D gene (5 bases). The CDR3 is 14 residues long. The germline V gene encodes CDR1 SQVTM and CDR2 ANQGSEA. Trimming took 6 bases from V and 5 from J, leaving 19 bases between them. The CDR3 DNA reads TGCAGCGTCGAGAGAGCCCAGGGAGCTACTGAAGCTTTCTTT. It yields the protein CSVERAQGATEAFF. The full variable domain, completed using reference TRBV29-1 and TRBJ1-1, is SAVISQKPSRDICQRGTSLTIQCQVDSQVTMMFWYRQQPGQSLTLIATANQGSEATYESGFVIDKFPISRPNLTFSTLTVSNMSPEDSSIYLCSVERAQGATEAFFGQGTRLTVV.

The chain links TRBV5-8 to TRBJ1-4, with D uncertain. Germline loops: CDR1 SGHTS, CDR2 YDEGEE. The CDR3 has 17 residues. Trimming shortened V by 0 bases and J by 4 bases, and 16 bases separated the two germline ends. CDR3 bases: TGTGCCAGCAGCTTGGGAGTCGACATGCGGGGTAATGAAAAACTGTTTTTT. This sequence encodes CASSLGVDMRGNEKLFF.

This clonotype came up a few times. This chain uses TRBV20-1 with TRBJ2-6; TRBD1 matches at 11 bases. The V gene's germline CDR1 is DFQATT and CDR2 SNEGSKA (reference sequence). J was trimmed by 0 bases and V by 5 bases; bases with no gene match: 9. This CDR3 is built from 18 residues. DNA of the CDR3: TGCAGTGCTGGCCCCCCCGGGACAGGGGGCTCTGGGGCCAACGTCCTGACTTTC. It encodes CSAGPPGTGGSGANVLTF.

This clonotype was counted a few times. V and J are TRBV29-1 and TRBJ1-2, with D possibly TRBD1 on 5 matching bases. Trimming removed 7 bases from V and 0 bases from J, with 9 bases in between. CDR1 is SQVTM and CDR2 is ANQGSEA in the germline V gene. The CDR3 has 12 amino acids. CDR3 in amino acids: CSGRDTNYGYTF. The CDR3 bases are TGCAGCGGCAGGGATACTAACTATGGCTACACCTTC.

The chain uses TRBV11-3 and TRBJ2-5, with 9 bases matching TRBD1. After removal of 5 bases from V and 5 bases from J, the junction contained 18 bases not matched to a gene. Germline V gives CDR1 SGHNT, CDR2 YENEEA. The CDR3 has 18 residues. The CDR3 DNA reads TGTGCCAGCAGCATCGCCAGCCCCGGGACAGGGTGGCGGGAGACCCAGTACTTC. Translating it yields CASSIASPGTGWRETQYF.